This T cell receptor beta chain is drawn from a study of T cell responses to AZD1222 COVID-19 vaccine. Data came from immunoSEQ multiplex PCR; TCRdb stores just in-frame clones and leaves some out. The sample has some 140,000 clones; around 90% are singletons. This clone was counted a single time. This CDR3 has 13 residues. The germline CDR1 and CDR2 sequences are LGHDT and YNNKEL (reference sequence). V lost 1 base, J lost 5 bases, and 6 bases lay in between. The sequencing here drew on peripheral blood, taken on day 0 of AZD1222 vaccination. V is TRBV3-1 (or the pseudogene TRBV3-2) and J is TRBJ1-5; D not resolved. The receptor was isolated from an adult in good health. CDR3 bases: TGTGCCAGCAGCCAAGGCGGAGATCAGCCCCAGCATTTT. Protein: CASSQGGDQPQHF.